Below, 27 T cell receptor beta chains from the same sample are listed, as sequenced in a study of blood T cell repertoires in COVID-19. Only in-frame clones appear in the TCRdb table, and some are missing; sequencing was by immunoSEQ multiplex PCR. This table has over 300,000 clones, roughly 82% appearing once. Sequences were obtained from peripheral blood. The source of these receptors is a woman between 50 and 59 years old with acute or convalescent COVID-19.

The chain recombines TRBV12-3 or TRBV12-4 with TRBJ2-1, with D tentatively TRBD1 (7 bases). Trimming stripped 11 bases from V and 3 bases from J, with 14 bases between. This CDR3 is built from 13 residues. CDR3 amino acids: CAGRQGVYNEQFF. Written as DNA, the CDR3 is TGTGCCGGGAGGCAGGGGGTCTACAATGAGCAGTTCTTC.

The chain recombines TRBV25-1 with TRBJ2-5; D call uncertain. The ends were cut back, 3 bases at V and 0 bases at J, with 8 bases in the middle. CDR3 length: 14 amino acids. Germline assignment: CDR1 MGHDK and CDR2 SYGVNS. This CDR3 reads CASSDYRDQETQYF. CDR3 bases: TGTGCCAGCAGTGACTACCGCGACCAAGAGACCCAGTACTTC.

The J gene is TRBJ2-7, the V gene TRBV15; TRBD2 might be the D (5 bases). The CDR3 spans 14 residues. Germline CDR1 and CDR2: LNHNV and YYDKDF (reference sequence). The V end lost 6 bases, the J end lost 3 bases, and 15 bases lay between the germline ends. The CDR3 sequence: CATSSRRGYYEQYF. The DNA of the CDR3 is TGTGCCACCAGTTCGCGACGGGGATACTACGAGCAGTACTTC.

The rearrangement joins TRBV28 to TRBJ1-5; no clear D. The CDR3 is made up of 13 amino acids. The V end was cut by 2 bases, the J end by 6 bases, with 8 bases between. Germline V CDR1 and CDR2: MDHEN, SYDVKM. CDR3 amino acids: CASSLQVPQPQHF. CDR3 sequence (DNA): TGTGCCAGCAGTTTACAGGTACCTCAGCCCCAGCATTTT.

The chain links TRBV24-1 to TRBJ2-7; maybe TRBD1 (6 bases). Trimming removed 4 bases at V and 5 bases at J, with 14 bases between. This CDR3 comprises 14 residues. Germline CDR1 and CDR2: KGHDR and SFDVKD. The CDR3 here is CATSDSAGTHEQYF. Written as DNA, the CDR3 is TGTGCCACCAGTGACTCTGCCGGGACACACGAGCAGTACTTC.

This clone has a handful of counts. The CDR3 region is CSVEDALTGGTSYEQYF. The CDR3 nucleotides read TGCAGCGTTGAAGACGCCCTGACAGGGGGGACTTCCTACGAGCAGTACTTC. This rearrangement joins TRBV29-1 to TRBJ2-7; 9 positions match TRBD1. This CDR3 region has 17 residues. Germline V gene lookup returns CDR1 SQVTM and CDR2 ANQGSEA. Trimming cost V 0 bases and J 1 base; bases outside gene matches: 10.

The CDR3 sequence is CASSIRAGLYEQYF. The DNA of the CDR3 is TGTGCCAGTAGTATTAGAGCGGGCCTCTACGAGCAGTACTTC. The rearrangement uses TRBV19 and TRBJ2-7; the D gene is possibly TRBD2 (6 bases). V lost 3 bases and J lost 3, with 12 bases in between. Germline V gives CDR1 LNHDA, CDR2 SQIVND (reference sequence). The CDR3 length is 14 residues.

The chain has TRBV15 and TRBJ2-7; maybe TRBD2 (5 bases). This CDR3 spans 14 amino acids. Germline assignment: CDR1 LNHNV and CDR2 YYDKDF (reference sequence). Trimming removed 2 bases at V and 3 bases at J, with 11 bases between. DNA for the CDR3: TGTGCCACCAGCAGATCGAGGACTGGCTACGAGCAGTACTTC. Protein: CATSRSRTGYEQYF.

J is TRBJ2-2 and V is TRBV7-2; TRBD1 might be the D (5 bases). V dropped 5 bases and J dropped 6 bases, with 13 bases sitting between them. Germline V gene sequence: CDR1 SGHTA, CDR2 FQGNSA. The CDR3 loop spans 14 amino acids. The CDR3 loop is CASSPRRASGELFF. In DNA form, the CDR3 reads TGTGCCAGCAGCCCCCGCAGGGCCTCCGGGGAGCTGTTTTTT.

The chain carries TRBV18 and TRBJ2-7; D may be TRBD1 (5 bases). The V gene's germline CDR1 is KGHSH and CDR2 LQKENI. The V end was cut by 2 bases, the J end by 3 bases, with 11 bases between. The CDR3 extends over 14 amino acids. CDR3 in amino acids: CASSPSQDSYEQYF. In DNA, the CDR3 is TGTGCCAGCTCACCATCTCAAGACAGCTACGAGCAGTACTTC.

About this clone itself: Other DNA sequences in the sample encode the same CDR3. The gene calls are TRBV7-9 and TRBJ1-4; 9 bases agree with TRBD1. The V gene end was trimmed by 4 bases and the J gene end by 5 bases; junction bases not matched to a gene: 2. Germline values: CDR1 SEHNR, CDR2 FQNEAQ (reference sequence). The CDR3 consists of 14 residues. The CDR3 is CASSSGTGNEKLFF. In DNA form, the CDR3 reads TGTGCCAGCAGCTCCGGGACAGGGAATGAAAAACTGTTTTTT.

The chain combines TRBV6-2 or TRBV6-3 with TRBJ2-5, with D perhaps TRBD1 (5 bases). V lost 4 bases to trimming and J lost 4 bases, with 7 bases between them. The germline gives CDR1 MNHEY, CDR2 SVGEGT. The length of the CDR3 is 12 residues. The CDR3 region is CASSWTRETQYF. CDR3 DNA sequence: TGTGCCAGCAGTTGGACAAGAGAGACCCAGTACTTC.

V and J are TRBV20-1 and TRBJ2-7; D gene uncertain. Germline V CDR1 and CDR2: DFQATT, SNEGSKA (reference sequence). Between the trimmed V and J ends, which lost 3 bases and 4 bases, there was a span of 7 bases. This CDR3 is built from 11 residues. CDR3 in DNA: TGCAGTGCTAGGAAGAGGTACGAGCAGTACTTC. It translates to CSARKRYEQYF.

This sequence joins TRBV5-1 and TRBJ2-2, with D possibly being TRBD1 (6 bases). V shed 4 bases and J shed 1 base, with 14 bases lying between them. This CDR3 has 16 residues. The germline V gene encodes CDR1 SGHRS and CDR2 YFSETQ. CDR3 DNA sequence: TGCGCCAGCAGCGTCACAGGGTCGTGGAACACCGGGGAGCTGTTTTTT. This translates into CASSVTGSWNTGELFF.

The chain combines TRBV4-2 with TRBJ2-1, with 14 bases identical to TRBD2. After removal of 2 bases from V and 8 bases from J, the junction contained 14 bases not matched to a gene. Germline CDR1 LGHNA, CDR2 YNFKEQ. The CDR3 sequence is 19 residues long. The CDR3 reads CASSQPSGGLAGVGYEQFF. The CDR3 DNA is TGTGCCAGCAGCCAACCCTCCGGGGGACTAGCGGGAGTTGGTTATGAGCAGTTCTTC.

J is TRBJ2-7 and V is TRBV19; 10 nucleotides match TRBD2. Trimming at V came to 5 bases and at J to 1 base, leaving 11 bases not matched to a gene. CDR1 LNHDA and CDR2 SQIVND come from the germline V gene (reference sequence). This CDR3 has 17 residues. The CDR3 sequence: CASSGERTSGLSYEQYF. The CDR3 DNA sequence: TGTGCCAGTAGTGGGGAAAGGACTAGCGGACTTTCCTACGAGCAGTACTTC. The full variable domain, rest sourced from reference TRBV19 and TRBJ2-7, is DGGITQSPKYLFRKEGQNVTLSCEQNLNHDAMYWYRQDPGQGLRLIYYSQIVNDFQKGDIAEGYSVSREKKESFPLTVTSAQKNPTAFYLCASSGERTSGLSYEQYFGPGTRLTVT.

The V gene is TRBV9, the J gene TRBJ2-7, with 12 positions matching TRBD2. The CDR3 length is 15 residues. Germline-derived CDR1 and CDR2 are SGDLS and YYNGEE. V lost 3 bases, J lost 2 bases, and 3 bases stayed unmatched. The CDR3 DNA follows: TGTGCCAGCAGCGCGACTAGCGGGAGTCCCTACGAGCAGTACTTC. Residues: CASSATSGSPYEQYF.

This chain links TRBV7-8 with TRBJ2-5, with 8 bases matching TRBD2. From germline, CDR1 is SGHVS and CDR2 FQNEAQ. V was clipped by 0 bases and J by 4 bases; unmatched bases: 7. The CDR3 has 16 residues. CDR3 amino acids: CASSLAMRGAGETQYF. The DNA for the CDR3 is TGTGCCAGCAGCTTAGCGATGCGGGGGGCGGGAGAGACCCAGTACTTC.

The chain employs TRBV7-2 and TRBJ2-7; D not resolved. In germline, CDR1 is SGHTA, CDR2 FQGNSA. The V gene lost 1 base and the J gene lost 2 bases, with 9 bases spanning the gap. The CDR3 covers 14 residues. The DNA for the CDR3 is TGTGCCAGCAGCTTAGATAGGCTAGCCTACGAGCAGTACTTC. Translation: CASSLDRLAYEQYF.

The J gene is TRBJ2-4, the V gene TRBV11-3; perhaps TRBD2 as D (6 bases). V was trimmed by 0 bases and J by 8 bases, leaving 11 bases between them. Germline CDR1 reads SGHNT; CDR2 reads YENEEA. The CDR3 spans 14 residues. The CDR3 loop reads CASSLDPGEDIQYF. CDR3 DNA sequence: TGTGCCAGCAGCTTAGATCCGGGGGAAGACATTCAGTACTTC. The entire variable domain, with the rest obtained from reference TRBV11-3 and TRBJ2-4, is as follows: EAGVVQSPRYKIIEKKQPVAFWCNPISGHNTLYWYLQNLGQGPELLIRYENEEAVDDSQLPKDRFSAERLKGVDSTLKIQPAELGDSAVYLCASSLDPGEDIQYFGAGTRLSVL.

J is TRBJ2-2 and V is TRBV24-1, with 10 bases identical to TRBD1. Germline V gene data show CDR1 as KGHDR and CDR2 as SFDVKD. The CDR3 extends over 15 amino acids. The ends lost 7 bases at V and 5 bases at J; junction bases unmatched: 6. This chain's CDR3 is CATRESDRGTGELFF. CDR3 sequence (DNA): TGTGCCACCAGAGAGTCGGACAGGGGGACCGGGGAGCTGTTTTTT.

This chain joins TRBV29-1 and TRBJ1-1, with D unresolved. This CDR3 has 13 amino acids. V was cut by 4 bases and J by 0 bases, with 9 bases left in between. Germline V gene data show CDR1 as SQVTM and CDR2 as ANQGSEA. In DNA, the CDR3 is TGCAGCGTTGGCCTGGGCCTGAACACTGAAGCTTTCTTT. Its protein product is CSVGLGLNTEAFF.

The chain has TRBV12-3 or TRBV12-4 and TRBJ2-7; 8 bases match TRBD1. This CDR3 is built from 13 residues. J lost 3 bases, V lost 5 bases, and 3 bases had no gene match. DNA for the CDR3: TGTGCCAGCAGTATGACAGGGGTCTACGAGCAGTACTTC. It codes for CASSMTGVYEQYF.

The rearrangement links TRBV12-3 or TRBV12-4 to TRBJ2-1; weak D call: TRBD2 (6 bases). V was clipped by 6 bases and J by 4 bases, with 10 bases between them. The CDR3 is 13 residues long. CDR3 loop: CASRLGTYNEQFF. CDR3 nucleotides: TGTGCCAGCAGGCTCGGGACTTACAATGAGCAGTTCTTC.

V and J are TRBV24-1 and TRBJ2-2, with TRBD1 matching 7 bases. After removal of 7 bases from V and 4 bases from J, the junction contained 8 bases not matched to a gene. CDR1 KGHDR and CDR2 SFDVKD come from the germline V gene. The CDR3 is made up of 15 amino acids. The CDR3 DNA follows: TGTGCCACCAGCCGACAGGGTGCGCGCACCGGGGAGCTGTTTTTT. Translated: CATSRQGARTGELFF.

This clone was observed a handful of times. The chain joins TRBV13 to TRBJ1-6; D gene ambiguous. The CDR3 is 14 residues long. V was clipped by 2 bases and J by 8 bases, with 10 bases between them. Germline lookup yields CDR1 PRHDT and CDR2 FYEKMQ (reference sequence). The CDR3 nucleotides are TGTGCCAGCAGCTTAAAGGCAGAGGATTCACCCCTCCACTTT. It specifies CASSLKAEDSPLHF.

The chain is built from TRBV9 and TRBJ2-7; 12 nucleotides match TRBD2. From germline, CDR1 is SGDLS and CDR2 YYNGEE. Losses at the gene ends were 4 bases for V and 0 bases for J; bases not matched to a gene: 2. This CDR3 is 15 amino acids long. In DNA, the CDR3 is TGTGCCAGCAGCAGACTAGCGGGGGACTCCTACGAGCAGTACTTC. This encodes CASSRLAGDSYEQYF.